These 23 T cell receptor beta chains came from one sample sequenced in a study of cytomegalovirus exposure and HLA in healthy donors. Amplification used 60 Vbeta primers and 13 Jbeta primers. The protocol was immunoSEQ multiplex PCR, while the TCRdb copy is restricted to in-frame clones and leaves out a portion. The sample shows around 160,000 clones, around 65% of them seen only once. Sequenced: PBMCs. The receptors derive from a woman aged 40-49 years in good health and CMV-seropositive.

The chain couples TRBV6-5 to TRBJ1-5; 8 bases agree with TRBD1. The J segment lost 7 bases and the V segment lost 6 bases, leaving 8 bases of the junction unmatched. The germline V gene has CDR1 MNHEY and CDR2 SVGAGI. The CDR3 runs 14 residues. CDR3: CASSTGGSGQPQHF. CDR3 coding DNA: TGTGCCAGCAGCACAGGGGGGTCGGGACAGCCCCAGCATTTT.

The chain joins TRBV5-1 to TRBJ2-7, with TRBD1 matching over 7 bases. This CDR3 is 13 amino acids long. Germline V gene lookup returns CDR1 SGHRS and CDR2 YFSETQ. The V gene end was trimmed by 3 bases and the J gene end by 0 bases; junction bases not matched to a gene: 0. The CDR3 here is CASSWDSSYEQYF. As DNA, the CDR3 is TGCGCCAGCAGCTGGGACAGCTCCTACGAGCAGTACTTC.

In DNA form, the CDR3 reads TGTGCCAGCAGTTTAGGACACGGCTCCGCTAGTGAGCAGTTCTTC. Its protein is CASSLGHGSASEQFF. This sequence joins TRBV28 and TRBJ2-1; D is perhaps TRBD1 (5 bases). Germline V gene sequence: CDR1 MDHEN, CDR2 SYDVKM. CDR3 length: 15 amino acids. Trimming pared 2 bases from V and 9 bases from J, leaving 17 bases between.

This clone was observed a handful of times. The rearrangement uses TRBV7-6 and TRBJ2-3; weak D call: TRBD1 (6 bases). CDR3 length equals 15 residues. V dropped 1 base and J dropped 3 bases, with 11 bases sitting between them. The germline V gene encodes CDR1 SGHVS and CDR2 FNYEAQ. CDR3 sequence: CASSLGTDLTDTQYF. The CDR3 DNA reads TGTGCCAGCAGCTTAGGGACAGATCTAACAGATACGCAGTATTTT.

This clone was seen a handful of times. The CDR3 loop is CASSLAGSEQYF. The CDR3 DNA sequence: TGTGCCAGCAGCTTAGCGGGAAGTGAGCAGTACTTC. V usage is TRBV11-2 and J usage is TRBJ2-7; maybe TRBD2 (5 bases). CDR3 length: 12 amino acids. Germline CDR1 and CDR2: SGHAT and FQNNGV. V was pared by 1 base and J by 7 bases, with 8 bases between.

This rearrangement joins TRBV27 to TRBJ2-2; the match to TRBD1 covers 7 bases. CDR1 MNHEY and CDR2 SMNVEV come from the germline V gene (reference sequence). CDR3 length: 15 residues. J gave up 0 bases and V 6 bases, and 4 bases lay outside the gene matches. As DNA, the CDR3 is TGTGCCAGCAGAGGGGGCCGAACGAACACCGGGGAGCTGTTTTTT. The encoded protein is CASRGGRTNTGELFF.

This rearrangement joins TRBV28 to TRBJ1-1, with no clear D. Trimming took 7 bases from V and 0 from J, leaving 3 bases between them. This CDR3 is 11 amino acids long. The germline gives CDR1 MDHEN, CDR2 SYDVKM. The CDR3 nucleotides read TGTGCCAGCACTCTGAACACTGAAGCTTTCTTT. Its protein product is CASTLNTEAFF.

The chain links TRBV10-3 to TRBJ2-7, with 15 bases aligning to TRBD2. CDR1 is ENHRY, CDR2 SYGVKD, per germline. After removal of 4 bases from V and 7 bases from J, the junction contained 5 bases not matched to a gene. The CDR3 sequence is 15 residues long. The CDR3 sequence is CAISAGLAGGREQYF. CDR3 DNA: TGTGCCATCAGTGCCGGACTAGCGGGAGGGAGGGAGCAGTACTTC.

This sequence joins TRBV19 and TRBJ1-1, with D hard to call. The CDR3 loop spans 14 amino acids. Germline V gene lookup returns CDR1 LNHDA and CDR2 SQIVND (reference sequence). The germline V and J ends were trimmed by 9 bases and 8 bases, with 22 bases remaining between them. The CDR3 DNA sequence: TGTGCCAGCCGATACTTTTCCGCGGGCAGGGAAGCTTTCTTT. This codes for CASRYFSAGREAFF.

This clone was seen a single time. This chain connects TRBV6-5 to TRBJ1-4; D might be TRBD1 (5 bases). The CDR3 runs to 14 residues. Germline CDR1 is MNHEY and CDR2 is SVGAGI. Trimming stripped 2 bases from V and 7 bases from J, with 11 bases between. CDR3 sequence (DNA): TGTGCCAGCAGTTACGGGGCGGAAGGTGAAAAACTGTTTTTT. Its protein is CASSYGAEGEKLFF.

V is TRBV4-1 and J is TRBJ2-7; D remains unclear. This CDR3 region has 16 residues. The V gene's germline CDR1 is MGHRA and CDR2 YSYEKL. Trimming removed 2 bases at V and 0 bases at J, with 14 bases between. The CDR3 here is CASSQRAEPNSYEQYF. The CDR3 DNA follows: TGCGCCAGCAGCCAAAGAGCTGAACCTAACTCCTACGAGCAGTACTTC.

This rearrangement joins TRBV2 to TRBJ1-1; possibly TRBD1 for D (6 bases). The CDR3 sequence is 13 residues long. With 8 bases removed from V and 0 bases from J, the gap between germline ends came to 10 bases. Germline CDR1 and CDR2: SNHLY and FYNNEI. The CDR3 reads CASYRDVNTEAFF. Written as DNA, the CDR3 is TGTGCCAGCTACAGGGACGTGAACACTGAAGCTTTCTTT.

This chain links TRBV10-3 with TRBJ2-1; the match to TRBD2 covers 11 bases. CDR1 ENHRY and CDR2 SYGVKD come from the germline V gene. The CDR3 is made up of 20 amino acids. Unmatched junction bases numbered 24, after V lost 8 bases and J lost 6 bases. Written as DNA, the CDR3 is TGTGCCATCGCGAGACAGGGGGTTCACGGCCGACTAGCGGGGAGCAATGAGCAGTTCTTC. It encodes CAIARQGVHGRLAGSNEQFF.

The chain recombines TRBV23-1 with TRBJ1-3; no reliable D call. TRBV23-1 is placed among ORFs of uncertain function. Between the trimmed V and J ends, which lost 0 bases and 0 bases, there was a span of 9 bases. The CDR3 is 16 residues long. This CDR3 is CASSQSWETSGNTIYF. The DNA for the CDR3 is TGCGCCAGCAGTCAATCGTGGGAGACCTCTGGAAACACCATATATTTT.

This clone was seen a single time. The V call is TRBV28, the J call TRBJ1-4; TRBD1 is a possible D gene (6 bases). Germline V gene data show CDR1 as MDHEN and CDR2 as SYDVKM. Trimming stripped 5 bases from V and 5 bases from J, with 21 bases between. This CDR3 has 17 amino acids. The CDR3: CASSQFPPGTRNEKLFF. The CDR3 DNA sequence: TGTGCCAGCAGTCAATTCCCCCCGGGGACACGGAATGAAAAACTGTTTTTT.

The CDR3 DNA reads as TGTGCCAGCCAGGACAGAAGTGGCGGCTACACCTTC. It specifies CASQDRSGGYTF. The rearrangement uses TRBV6-5 and TRBJ1-2; tentatively, D is TRBD1 (6 bases). The CDR3 is 12 residues long. Trimming cost V 8 bases and J 8 bases, with 15 bases left between them. Germline lookup yields CDR1 MNHEY and CDR2 SVGAGI.

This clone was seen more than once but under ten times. This chain's CDR3 is CASSSQEGTEAFF. CDR3 nucleotide sequence: TGTGCCAGCAGTTCTCAGGAGGGGACTGAAGCTTTCTTT. This sequence joins TRBV6-5 and TRBJ1-1; the D gene is possibly TRBD1 (5 bases). This CDR3 comprises 13 residues. Germline V gene sequence: CDR1 MNHEY, CDR2 SVGAGI. Trimming stripped 4 bases from V and 5 bases from J, with 11 bases between.

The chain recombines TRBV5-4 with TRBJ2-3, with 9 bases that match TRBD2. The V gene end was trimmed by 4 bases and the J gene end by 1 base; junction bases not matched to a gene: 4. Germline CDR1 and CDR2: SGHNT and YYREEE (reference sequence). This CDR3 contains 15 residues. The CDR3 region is CASSPRTSGTDTQYF. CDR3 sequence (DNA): TGTGCCAGCAGCCCAAGGACTAGCGGCACAGATACGCAGTATTTT.

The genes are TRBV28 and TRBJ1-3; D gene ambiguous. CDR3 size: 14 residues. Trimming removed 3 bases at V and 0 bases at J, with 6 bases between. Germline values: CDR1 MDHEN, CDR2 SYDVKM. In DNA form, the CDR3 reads TGTGCCAGCAGTTTTCGTAGCTCTGGAAACACCATATATTTT. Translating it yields CASSFRSSGNTIYF. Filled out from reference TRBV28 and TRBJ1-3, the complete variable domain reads DVKVTQSSRYLVKRTGEKVFLECVQDMDHENMFWYRQDPGLGLRLIYFSYDVKMKEKGDIPEGYSVSREKKERFSLILESASTNQTSMYLCASSFRSSGNTIYFGEGSWLTVV.

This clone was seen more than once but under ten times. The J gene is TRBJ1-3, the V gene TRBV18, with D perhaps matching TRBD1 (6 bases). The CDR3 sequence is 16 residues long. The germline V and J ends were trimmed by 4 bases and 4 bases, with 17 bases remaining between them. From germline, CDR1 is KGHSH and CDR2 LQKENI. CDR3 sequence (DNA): TGTGCCAGCTCACAGAGGGAGGGGGGCCCAGGAAACACCATATATTTT. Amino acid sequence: CASSQREGGPGNTIYF.

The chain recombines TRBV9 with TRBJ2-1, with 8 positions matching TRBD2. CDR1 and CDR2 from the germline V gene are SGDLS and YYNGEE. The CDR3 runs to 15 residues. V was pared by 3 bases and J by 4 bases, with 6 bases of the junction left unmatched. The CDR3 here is CASSDDGGVYNEQFF. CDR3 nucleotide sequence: TGTGCCAGCAGCGACGACGGGGGGGTATACAATGAGCAGTTCTTC.

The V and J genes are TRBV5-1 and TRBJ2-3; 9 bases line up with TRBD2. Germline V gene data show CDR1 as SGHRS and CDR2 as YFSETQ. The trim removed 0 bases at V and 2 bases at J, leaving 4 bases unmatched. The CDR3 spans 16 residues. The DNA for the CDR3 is TGCGCCAGCAGCTTGGGGAGCGGGGGGACCACAGATACGCAGTATTTT. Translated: CASSLGSGGTTDTQYF.

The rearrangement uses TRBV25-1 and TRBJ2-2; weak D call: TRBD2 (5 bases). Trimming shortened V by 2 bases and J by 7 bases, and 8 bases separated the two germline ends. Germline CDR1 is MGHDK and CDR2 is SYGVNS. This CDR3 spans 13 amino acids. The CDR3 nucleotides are TGTGCCAGCAGTGAACGGGCGGGCGGGGAGCTGTTTTTT. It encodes CASSERAGGELFF.